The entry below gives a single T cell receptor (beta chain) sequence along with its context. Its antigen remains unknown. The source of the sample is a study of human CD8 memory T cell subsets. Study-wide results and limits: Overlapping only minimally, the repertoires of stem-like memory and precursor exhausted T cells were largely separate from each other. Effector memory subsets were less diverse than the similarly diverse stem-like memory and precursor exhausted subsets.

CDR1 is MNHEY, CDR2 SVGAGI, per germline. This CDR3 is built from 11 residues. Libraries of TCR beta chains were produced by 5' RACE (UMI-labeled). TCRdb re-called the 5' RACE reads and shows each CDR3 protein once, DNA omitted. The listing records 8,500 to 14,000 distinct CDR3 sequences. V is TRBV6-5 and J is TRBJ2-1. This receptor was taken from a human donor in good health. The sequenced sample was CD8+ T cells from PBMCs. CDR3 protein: CASSYGYEQFF.